The following is a T cell receptor beta chain sequence with its context. Its antigen remains undetermined. Base qualities are missing; no much larger clone stands one base away. The source of the sample is a study of somatic mutations in cytotoxic T cells in rheumatoid arthritis listed by TCRdb under 2017. Concerning the study at large: Before any treatment started and right after they were diagnosed, patients gave peripheral blood samples (about 30 ml EDTA). Some V beta antibody-stained T-cell populations were flow-sorted on a FACSAria II or Sony SH800 at nearly 100% purity, and sorted V beta1+ cells also underwent TCRB sequencing. To characterize clonality, the study used TCRB deep sequencing while asking whether somatic mutations are carried by expanded CD8+ T-cell clones in newly diagnosed, untreated rheumatoid arthritis. A total of some 62 rheumatoid arthritis patients and 20 healthy controls underwent TCRB deep sequencing. Patient and control groups had essentially identical median ages.

V lost 0 bases and J lost 4 bases; the stretch between them is 6 bases long. The CDR3 goes from the cysteine to the phenylalanine over 13 residues. The CDR3 DNA has 39 bases and is translated from base 1. The germline V gene yields MNHEY for CDR1 and SVGAGI for CDR2. Study-wide findings and limitations: Healthy controls showed no age-related increase in CD8+ clonality, whereas patients did (Spearman r ≈ 0.49). In about an eighth of the roughly 60 patients the largest CD8+ clone exceeded 20% of CD8+ cells, and several identical CD8+ TCRB sequences were shared between blood and synovial fluid. There was no significant difference in CD8+ T-cell clonality between rheumatoid arthritis patients and age-matched healthy controls. The expanded CD8+ clones had unknown antigen targets, and not appearing in virus-specific databases did not rule out that they were virus-specific. No adjustment for multiple comparisons was made for the slight TRBV07 underrepresentation in patients.

Genomic DNA underwent TCRB CDR3 sequencing using the immunoSEQ assay. In the original analysis: Published virus-specific TCRB sequences were compared with patient CD8+ clones larger than 1%, and only a few matches were found. Only productive TCRB rearrangements were included in the analyses. Clonality was expressed as a Shannon entropy-based productive clonality index, with each clone defined by a unique TCRB CDR3 sequence. Repertoire overlap for a pair of samples was computed from each clone's template counts relative to total templates per sample. V-gene usage from TCRB sequencing and V-gene usage measured by flow cytometry were correlated (Spearman r of 0.61). The clones in this table, taken by TCRdb from immuneACCESS, are in-frame only. Not every clone is retained; where verified, under half of the shortfall comes from an unresolved V gene, and the cause of the rest is unknown. The DNA gave D and trimming, while V, J and clone size come from that table. The sample profile shows about 10,000 clones; around 90% of them were found once. In total, the top ten clones hold about 15% of the sample.

Flow cytometry confirmed the purity of CD4+ and CD8+ cells that had been isolated by positive magnetic bead selection on an AutoMACS. Initial screening for clonal expansions relied on flow cytometry with a TCR V beta antibody panel, after which sorted CD8+ fractions underwent TCRB deep sequencing for characterization. Peripheral blood mononuclear cells were isolated by Ficoll-Paque PLUS density gradient separation. DNA from CD4-enriched, CD8-enriched or PBMC samples was extracted using Nucleospin Tissue or Tissue XS kits and then quantified on a Qubit 2.0 fluorometer. The chain is assembled from TRBV6-5 and TRBJ1-1; the D gene cannot be resolved reliably. This TCR derives from a woman aged 18-29 years with rheumatoid arthritis. The source material was CD8+ T cells sorted from blood. The DNA sequence is TGTGCCAGCAGTTACTCGGAGGGCACTGAAGCTTTCTTT. The resulting protein is CASSYSEGTEAFF.